This T cell receptor beta chain was sequenced in a study of monozygotic twins with cystic fibrosis. V shed 2 bases and J 4 bases; nucleotides not matched to a gene: 3. The CDR3 loop spans 15 amino acids. Germline-derived CDR1 and CDR2 are MNHEY and SVGAGI. Generated by immunoSEQ multiplex PCR, the TCRdb table keeps only in-frame clones and is missing some. The sample holds fewer than 20,000 clones, roughly nine tenths seen once. The chain joins TRBV6-5 to TRBJ2-3; 10 bases map to TRBD2. This sequence was found in a girl aged 2 to 9 with cystic fibrosis. Sequencing input: blood. The CDR3 is CASSYASGRADTQYF. The CDR3 DNA reads TGTGCCAGCAGTTACGCCAGCGGGAGGGCAGATACGCAGTATTTT.